The clone carrying this TCR beta chain turned up a few times. The target antigen is unknown. V lost 8 bases and J lost 0, with 11 bases in between. Looked up from germline, CDR1 is LGHNA and CDR2 is YNFKEQ. This CDR3 region has 14 residues. This entry is derived from a study of response to subunit inactivated influenza vaccine. Overall study results and limits: New T cells are recruited in small numbers by each seasonal influenza vaccination, according to the authors' suggestion.

TCRdb called the RT-PCR reads again in MiXCR, with one record for every CDR3 protein. The sample has about 520,000 distinct CDR3 sequences, 9.5% to 13% seen once. The material sequenced was PBMCs from blood, taken roughly 46 days after vaccination. The sequence was collected from a man in his fifties who received an inactivated influenza vaccine. The chain couples TRBV4-2 to TRBJ2-1, with unresolved D. CDR3 sequence reads: CASSPRHSYNEQFF. The CDR3 DNA reads as TGTGCCAGCTCCCCACGGCACTCCTACAATGAGCAGTTCTTC.